Sequencing of this TCR beta chain was carried out in a study of blood T cell repertoires in COVID-19. On the study more broadly: COVID-19 samples, acute and convalescent, were from the United States, Italy and Spain. PBMCs, B-cell-depleted T cells, or T cells provided the cDNA or gDNA that made up the material.

CDR1 is SEHNR, CDR2 FQNEAQ, per germline (reference sequence). This CDR3 has 18 residues. The junction had 10 bases not matched to a gene; V was cut back by 1 base and J by 4 bases. The repertoire was sequenced with immunoSEQ multiplex PCR; TCRdb's copy has only in-frame clones and lacks some. In the table there are approximately 200,000 clones, around 90% of which are singletons. The rearrangement links TRBV7-9 to TRBJ2-1; TRBD2 aligns across 10 bases. The receptor's source is a man in his 70s with acute or convalescent COVID-19. The sequencing sample was made of peripheral blood. CDR3 in DNA: TGTGCCAGCAGCTTAGAGGCTAGCGGGAGAGGTCGATACAATGAGCAGTTCTTC. This encodes CASSLEASGRGRYNEQFF. The variable domain in full, with the rest retrieved from reference TRBV7-9 and TRBJ2-1, is DTGVSQNPRHKITKRGQNVTFRCDPISEHNRLYWYRQTLGQGPEFLTYFQNEAQLEKSRLLSDRFSAERPKGSFSTLEIQRTEQGDSAMYLCASSLEASGRGRYNEQFFGPGTRLTVL.